Listed below are T cell receptor beta chains from one sample, sequenced in a study of Tregs in tolerant kidney transplant recipients. The method was immunoSEQ multiplex PCR; TCRdb's version includes in-frame clones alone and lacks a portion of them. The sample gives over 70,000 clones, roughly 91% of which show up once; roughly 1.5% is in the top ten. Sequencing was performed on CD4+ T cells from blood (PBMCs), taken 24 months after the transplant. Source of these receptors: a human patient who received a combined kidney and bone marrow transplant. Certain T cells may be donor cells from the graft. The CDR3 runs from the conserved cysteine through the conserved F or W. D genes are given only for firm matches. Not all rows give a size; the values are once, few, many and, for expanded clones, a class.

v_call	clone_size	j_call	d_call	cdr3_nt	cdr3_aa
TRBV10-3	-	TRBJ2-3	-	TGTGCCATCAGTGAGACAGGGGGGGCAGATACGCAGTATTTT	CAISETGGADTQYF
TRBV11-3	-	TRBJ2-7	TRBD1	TGTGCCAGCAGCTTACCAGGGACAGAAGCATACGAGCAGTACTTC	CASSLPGTEAYEQYF
TRBV30	once	TRBJ2-7	TRBD2	TGTGCCTGGACCCGGGGGAGGGACTACTCCTACGAGCAGTACTTC	CAWTRGRDYSYEQYF
TRBV19	once	TRBJ1-5	TRBD1	TGTGCCAGTAGTAGGGTGGGGACAGGGGTACAGCCCCAGCATTTT	CASSRVGTGVQPQHF
TRBV19	-	TRBJ2-1	-	TGTGCCAGTAGAACAACTAGATCCTCCTACAATGAGCAGTTCTTC	CASRTTRSSYNEQFF
TRBV6-5	-	TRBJ1-5	TRBD1	TGTGCCAGCAGTGTTGGGGACAGAAGCAATCAGCCCCAGCATTTT	CASSVGDRSNQPQHF
TRBV4-3	-	TRBJ2-5	-	TGCGCCAGCAGCCAAGATCTTCCGGGGCAGGGGGAGACCCAGTACTTC	CASSQDLPGQGETQYF
TRBV5-1	-	TRBJ2-7	TRBD1	TGCGCCAGCAGGCCGGGACAGGGGGATTTGGCCTACGAGCAGTACTTC	CASRPGQGDLAYEQYF
TRBV9	-	TRBJ1-3	-	TGTGCCAGCAGCCAGTGGCCTGGAAACACCATATATTTT	CASSQWPGNTIYF
TRBV15	-	TRBJ1-3	-	TGTGCCACCAGCCGGGGGGGGACGTTTGGCTCTGGAAACACCATATATTTT	CATSRGGTFGSGNTIYF
TRBV13	-	TRBJ2-3	TRBD1	TGTGCCAGCAGCTTAACCGGGACAGGGGGCTCTTTTGGAACAGATACGCAGTATTTT	CASSLTGTGGSFGTDTQYF
TRBV5-4	-	TRBJ2-7	-	TGTGCCAGCAGCTTGGGTACTAGCATGAACGAGCAGTACTTC	CASSLGTSMNEQYF
TRBV10-1	once	TRBJ1-2	TRBD1	TGCGCCAGCAGTGTCCGGGACAGGTATTTACCAAACTATGGCTACACCTTC	CASSVRDRYLPNYGYTF
TRBV30	-	TRBJ1-2	TRBD1	TGTGCCTGGAGTGTACGGACAGGGGGTGGCTACACCTTC	CAWSVRTGGGYTF
TRBV6-1	-	TRBJ1-5	TRBD1	TGTGCCAGTGGGACAGGGGGCGTTCAGCCCCAGCATTTT	CASGTGGVQPQHF
TRBV18	once	TRBJ1-2	-	TGTGCCAGCTCACCAGGGCTTCCCTATGGCTACACCTTC	CASSPGLPYGYTF
TRBV11-3	-	TRBJ2-3	TRBD1	TGTGCCAGCAGCTTAGATCCCTGGGACAGGGGACCCAGCACAGATACGCAGTATTTT	CASSLDPWDRGPSTDTQYF
TRBV5-4	once	TRBJ1-6	-	TGTGCCAGCAGCCCCTCGTTGGGGGCAGGTAATTCCCCCCTCCACTTT	CASSPSLGAGNSPLHF
TRBV4-1	-	TRBJ2-3	TRBD2	TGCGCCAGCAGCCAAACAGCGGGAGGTTTTTCAGGTGATACGCAGTATTTT	CASSQTAGGFSGDTQYF
TRBV7-3	-	TRBJ1-5	-	TGTGCCAGCAGCAAAGGGAGGGGCGGGAATCAGCCCCAGCATTTT	CASSKGRGGNQPQHF
TRBV6-5	-	TRBJ1-2	TRBD1	TGTGCCAGCAGATTGACAGGGGTGGCCTATGGCTACACCTTC	CASRLTGVAYGYTF
TRBV7-2	-	TRBJ2-2	TRBD2	TGTGCCAGCAGTGGGAGGGTTATCACCGGGGAGCTGTTTTTT	CASSGRVITGELFF
TRBV28	-	TRBJ1-5	-	TGTGCCACCACAAATAGCAATCAGCCCCAGCATTTT	CATTNSNQPQHF
TRBV5-4	-	TRBJ1-1	-	TGTGCCAGCCATTACATTGGGGAGACTGAAGCTTTCTTT	CASHYIGETEAFF
TRBV6-5	-	TRBJ1-2	-	TGTGCCAGCAGTTCGGCCCAGCCCCGGCGGGGCTATGGCTACACCTTC	CASSSAQPRRGYGYTF
TRBV7-3	-	TRBJ2-7	-	TGTGCCAGCAGCCCTAGCAGCGACAGGGAGGTCACCTACGAGCAGTACTTC	CASSPSSDREVTYEQYF
TRBV18	-	TRBJ2-3	-	TGTGCCAGCTCACCACGGGGAGGACTCGTCACAGATACGCAGTATTTT	CASSPRGGLVTDTQYF
TRBV4-3	-	TRBJ1-1	-	TGCGCCAGCAGCCAAGATCGGGGGAACACTGAAGCTTTCTTT	CASSQDRGNTEAFF
TRBV27	-	TRBJ2-5	-	TGTGCCAGCAGTCCAACCTTTAGGAGACCAGGGTGGGAGACCCAGTACTTC	CASSPTFRRPGWETQYF
TRBV6-1	-	TRBJ1-5	-	TGTGCCAGCAGCGACACCCAATATCAGCCCCAGCATTTT	CASSDTQYQPQHF
TRBV28	-	TRBJ2-4	-	TGTGCCAGCAGTCTCGGGGGATCCAAAAACATTCAGTACTTC	CASSLGGSKNIQYF
TRBV18	-	TRBJ2-2	-	TGTGCCAGCTCACTGGAACAGCACGGGGAGCTGTTTTTT	CASSLEQHGELFF
TRBV11-2	-	TRBJ2-7	-	TGTGCCAGCAGCTTAGTGAGGGGGAACTTTTACGAGCAGTACTTC	CASSLVRGNFYEQYF
TRBV7-9	-	TRBJ2-5	TRBD1	TGTGCCAGCAGCTCGGGACAGGGGTATCAAGAGACCCAGTACTTC	CASSSGQGYQETQYF
TRBV7-2	-	TRBJ2-7	TRBD1	TGTGCCAGCAGCTTAGAGGGACAGGGTCCCTACGAGCAGTACTTC	CASSLEGQGPYEQYF
TRBV18	-	TRBJ1-2	-	TGTGCCGGCTCACCAGGGAGGCCCCACGACGGCTATGGCTACACCTTC	CAGSPGRPHDGYGYTF
TRBV6-1	-	TRBJ2-5	TRBD1	TGTGCCAGCAGTGAAGTGACGGGACAGGGGGGAGAGACCCAGTACTTC	CASSEVTGQGGETQYF
TRBV7-2	-	TRBJ2-2	-	TGTGCCAGCAGCTTAGCTTCCGACTTAACCACCGGGGAGCTGTTTTTT	CASSLASDLTTGELFF
TRBV6-6	-	TRBJ1-2	-	TGTGCCAGCAGTTACAGGGAGGGCTACACCTTC	CASSYREGYTF
TRBV28	-	TRBJ1-2	-	TGTGCCAGCAGTTTATGGAGGGATGGCTACACCTTC	CASSLWRDGYTF
TRBV30	-	TRBJ2-3	-	TGTGCCTGGAGTGTAAGAGGGCCAGATACGCAGTATTTT	CAWSVRGPDTQYF
TRBV28	few	TRBJ1-1	TRBD1	TGTGCCAGCAGTTCCTACAGGGGCGACACTGAAGCTTTCTTT	CASSSYRGDTEAFF
TRBV5-1	-	TRBJ2-3	TRBD2	TGCGCCAGCAGCCGTACCCTAGCGGGTGCCACAGATACGCAGTATTTT	CASSRTLAGATDTQYF
TRBV19	few	TRBJ1-4	TRBD1	TGTGCCAGTAGTATTGGTACAGGGGAATATGAAAAACTGTTTTTT	CASSIGTGEYEKLFF
TRBV13	-	TRBJ2-3	TRBD2	TGTGCCTGGAGACTAGCGGGCACAGATACGCAGTATTTT	CAWRLAGTDTQYF
TRBV7-8	-	TRBJ1-5	TRBD1	TGTGCCAGCAGCTCCACAGGGGCGGTTCAGCCCCAGCATTTT	CASSSTGAVQPQHF
TRBV19	-	TRBJ1-4	-	TGTGCCAGTAGTATTTCATCGGGGACAACTAATGAAAAACTGTTTTTT	CASSISSGTTNEKLFF
TRBV4-1	-	TRBJ2-1	TRBD2	TGCGCCAGCAGGCGGACTAGCGGGAGAGACAATGAGCAGTTCTTC	CASRRTSGRDNEQFF
TRBV19	-	TRBJ1-6	TRBD1	TGTGCCAGTAGCGCACAGGGGTCGAATTCACCCCTCCACTTT	CASSAQGSNSPLHF
TRBV4-2	once	TRBJ1-2	-	TGTGCCAGCAGCCAAGATTTCCGGGCGCAGGGCTATGGCTACACCTTC	CASSQDFRAQGYGYTF
TRBV10-3	-	TRBJ2-2	-	TGTGCCAGCCTGTGGACACCAAACACCGGGGAGCTGTTTTTT	CASLWTPNTGELFF
TRBV5-4	-	TRBJ2-3	TRBD2	TGTGCCAGCAGCTTTAGCGGGATTAGCACAGATACGCAGTATTTT	CASSFSGISTDTQYF
TRBV5-1	-	TRBJ2-3	-	TGCGCCAGCAGATCCACGGTGGTCAGCACAGATACGCAGTATTTT	CASRSTVVSTDTQYF
TRBV5-1	-	TRBJ1-5	TRBD1	TGCGCCAGCAGCCCCGGGACAGGGGGTGGTCAGCCCCAGCATTTT	CASSPGTGGGQPQHF